This T cell receptor (beta chain) is from a study of blood T cell repertoires in COVID-19. Background on the study: Some COVID-19 samples were acute and others convalescent; all came from the United States, Italy and Spain.

There are 15 residues in the CDR3. V shed 0 bases and J 5 bases; nucleotides not matched to a gene: 1. The germline V gene encodes CDR1 SGHNT and CDR2 YYREEE (reference sequence). In the source study's methods: For nucleated cells, counts were estimated from reference gene primer amplification. The table came from immunoSEQ multiplex PCR; TCRdb's copy has only in-frame clones and leaves some out. The V and J calls and clone size were taken over from that table, and D and trimming were inferred from the DNA. The sample contains 120,000 or so clones, around 81% of which appear only once. This clonotype was obtained from a woman between 45 and 60 years old with acute or convalescent COVID-19. The sample consisted of peripheral blood. J is TRBJ2-1 and V is TRBV5-4; 11 bases agree with TRBD2. The CDR3 here is CASSLGLAGNNEQFF. The CDR3 region has the DNA TGTGCCAGCAGCTTGGGACTAGCGGGAAACAATGAGCAGTTCTTC.